These 26 T cell receptor beta chains were sequenced from one sample in a study of T cell responses to AZD1222 COVID-19 vaccine. Profiling relied on immunoSEQ multiplex PCR, and the TCRdb table lists in-frame clones only, not all of them. Here the sample spans 120,000 or so clones, approximately 92% being singletons. This material consisted of peripheral blood, taken 28 days after the second dose of the MenACWY control vaccine. The receptors derive from an adult who received the MenACWY meningococcal vaccine as a control.

The chain is built from TRBV4-1 and TRBJ1-5; a possible D gene is TRBD1 (5 bases). The V end was cut by 1 base, the J end by 6 bases, with 10 bases between. Germline loops: CDR1 MGHRA, CDR2 YSYEKL. This CDR3 spans 14 amino acids. The DNA of the CDR3 is TGCGCCAGCAGCCAAGGGGGGATATCTCAGCCCCAGCATTTT. It is translated as CASSQGGISQPQHF.

This chain links TRBV5-1 with TRBJ2-3, with D possibly matching TRBD1 (6 bases). Germline CDR1 SGHRS, CDR2 YFSETQ. V shed 5 bases and J shed 2 bases, with 15 bases lying between them. This CDR3 is built from 15 residues. In nucleotides, the CDR3 is TGCGCCAGCAGTTACGTAGGACAGTACACAGATACGCAGTATTTT. It specifies CASSYVGQYTDTQYF.

In its sample, this clone was seen once. V is TRBV4-1 and J is TRBJ2-1; D tentatively fits TRBD1 or TRBD2 (5 bases each). The ends were cut back, 4 bases at V and 6 bases at J, with 13 bases in the middle. The length of the CDR3 is 14 residues. The germline CDR1 and CDR2 sequences are MGHRA and YSYEKL. The CDR3 reads CASSRAGTANEQFF. The CDR3 DNA sequence: TGCGCCAGCAGCCGAGCCGGGACGGCCAATGAGCAGTTCTTC.

J is TRBJ2-3 and V is TRBV2, with D possibly TRBD1 on 5 matching bases. Trimming removed 4 bases at V and 3 bases at J, with 14 bases between. The CDR3 runs to 15 residues. In germline, CDR1 is SNHLY, CDR2 FYNNEI. CDR3 in DNA: TGTGCCAGCAGTGTCAGGGCAGGGCTTACAGATACGCAGTATTTT. As protein: CASSVRAGLTDTQYF.

V and J are TRBV24-1 and TRBJ2-5; maybe TRBD2 (7 bases). From germline, CDR1 is KGHDR and CDR2 SFDVKD. The CDR3 is 17 amino acids. Trimming pared 4 bases from V and 0 bases from J, leaving 17 bases between. CDR3: CATSDGGLRSYQETQYF. DNA of the CDR3: TGTGCCACCAGTGACGGGGGGCTTCGGTCGTACCAAGAGACCCAGTACTTC.

The rearrangement joins TRBV6-2 or TRBV6-3 to TRBJ1-6; D remains unclear. The V and J ends lost 6 bases and 6 bases respectively, with 15 bases between them. This CDR3 contains 15 residues. CDR1 and CDR2 from the germline V gene are MNHEY and SVGEGT. The CDR3 DNA reads as TGTGCCAGCAGCCCGGACCACTACCTTAATTCACCCCTCCACTTT. Residues: CASSPDHYLNSPLHF.

V and J are TRBV30 and TRBJ1-5; possible D gene TRBD1, 6 bases. The CDR3 loop spans 13 amino acids. The V end lost 8 bases, the J end lost 6 bases, and 17 bases lay between the germline ends. Germline-derived CDR1 and CDR2 are GTSNPN and SVGIG (reference sequence). CDR3 bases: TGTGCCACCAGTGAGGGGGTTCTTCAGCCCCAGCATTTT. Amino acids: CATSEGVLQPQHF.

The chain uses TRBV5-6 and TRBJ1-1; D is unclear. Germline lookup yields CDR1 SGHDT and CDR2 YYEEEE. The V end was cut by 4 bases, the J end by 7 bases, with 14 bases between. The CDR3 length is 13 residues. CDR3: CASSTGGLREAFF. CDR3 bases: TGTGCCAGCAGCACCGGTGGACTGCGTGAAGCTTTCTTT.

The chain joins TRBV30 to TRBJ2-3; 10 bases agree with TRBD2. Germline CDR1 GTSNPN, CDR2 SVGIG (reference sequence). This CDR3 spans 15 amino acids. Trimming removed 5 bases from V and 4 bases from J; junction bases left unmatched: 9. The CDR3 is CAWDLLAGAADTQYF. The CDR3 DNA follows: TGTGCCTGGGATCTTCTAGCGGGAGCCGCAGATACGCAGTATTTT. The full variable domain, completed using reference TRBV30 and TRBJ2-3, is SQTIHQWPATLVQPVGSPLSLECTVEGTSNPNLYWYRQAAGRGLQLLFYSVGIGQISSEVPQNLSASRPQDRQFILSSKKLLLSDSGFYLCAWDLLAGAADTQYFGPGTRLTVL.

V and J are TRBV4-1 and TRBJ2-1; TRBD2 aligns across 8 bases. The germline CDR1 and CDR2 sequences are MGHRA and YSYEKL. The V segment lost 2 bases and the J segment 5 bases; nucleotides outside the gene matches: 8. The CDR3 extends over 16 amino acids. The CDR3 DNA reads as TGCGCCAGCAGCCAAAAGACGGGAGGGCCAGACAATGAGCAGTTCTTC. It codes for CASSQKTGGPDNEQFF.

In this sample, this clone turned up once. The J gene is TRBJ1-5, the V gene TRBV14, with unresolved D. The germline V and J ends were trimmed by 3 bases and 4 bases, with 4 bases remaining between them. This CDR3 comprises 12 residues. From germline, CDR1 is SGHDN and CDR2 FVKESK. CDR3 region: CASSQGNQPQHF. DNA for the CDR3: TGTGCCAGCAGCCAGGGGAATCAGCCCCAGCATTTT.

The chain joins TRBV6-1 to TRBJ2-7; 12 bases fit TRBD1. This CDR3 has 15 residues. Germline CDR1 is MNHNS and CDR2 is SASEGT. V trimming: 3 bases; J trimming: 5 bases; junction bases outside the gene matches: 5. This chain's CDR3 is CASSDGGQGANEQYF. The CDR3 DNA reads as TGTGCCAGCAGTGATGGGGGACAGGGGGCCAACGAGCAGTACTTC.

The V gene is TRBV28, the J gene TRBJ1-1; TRBD1 matches 7 bases. The CDR3 covers 15 residues. Germline assignment: CDR1 MDHEN and CDR2 SYDVKM. V lost 7 bases, J lost 3 bases, and 11 bases stayed unmatched. The chain's CDR3 is CASKPTSTGYTEAFF. The CDR3 DNA follows: TGTGCCAGCAAGCCAACTTCGACAGGGTACACTGAAGCTTTCTTT.

This rearrangement joins TRBV14 to TRBJ1-6, with D uncertain. Trimming pared 0 bases from V and 7 bases from J, leaving 13 bases between. Germline values: CDR1 SGHDN, CDR2 FVKESK. The CDR3 is 16 residues long. CDR3 in DNA: TGTGCCAGCAGCCAAGATTGGAGGGAAGGGAATTCACCCCTCCACTTT. Amino acids: CASSQDWREGNSPLHF.

The genes are TRBV2 and TRBJ2-7; D not resolved. In germline, CDR1 is SNHLY, CDR2 FYNNEI. The V end lost 4 bases, the J end lost 1 base, and 8 bases lay between the germline ends. There are 13 residues in the CDR3. CDR3 protein: CASSGPSSYEQYV. The CDR3, as DNA: TGTGCCAGCAGTGGTCCATCTTCCTACGAGCAGTACGTC.

This rearrangement joins TRBV6-6 to TRBJ2-7; 12 nucleotides match TRBD2. CDR1 and CDR2 (germline): MNHNY, SVGAGI (reference sequence). The V gene end was trimmed by 2 bases and the J gene end by 4 bases; junction bases not matched to a gene: 3. This CDR3 contains 15 residues. The CDR3: CASSYRLAGEYEQYF. The CDR3 DNA follows: TGTGCCAGCAGTTACCGACTAGCGGGAGAATACGAGCAGTACTTC.

This clone was recorded only once. The chain links TRBV19 to TRBJ2-7, with D tentatively TRBD1 or TRBD2 (5 bases each). Trimming cost V 4 bases and J 3 bases, with 19 bases left between them. The length of the CDR3 is 16 residues. Germline V gene sequence: CDR1 LNHDA, CDR2 SQIVND (reference sequence). The CDR3 sequence is CASSKGRPQGIYEQYF. Written as DNA, the CDR3 is TGTGCCAGTAGTAAGGGACGACCCCAGGGAATCTACGAGCAGTACTTC.

The V gene is TRBV5-6, the J gene TRBJ2-3; D gene unclear. This CDR3 has 12 residues. Germline CDR1 and CDR2: SGHDT and YYEEEE. V was trimmed by 0 bases and J by 5 bases, leaving 4 bases between them. CDR3: CASSLVGDTQYF. The CDR3 region has the DNA TGTGCCAGCAGCTTGGTAGGAGATACGCAGTATTTT.

The V gene is TRBV27, the J gene TRBJ1-6, with TRBD1 matching over 8 bases. After removal of 6 bases from V and 9 bases from J, the junction contained 7 bases not matched to a gene. This CDR3 has 14 amino acids. Germline assignment: CDR1 MNHEY and CDR2 SMNVEV (reference sequence). CDR3 sequence (DNA): TGTGCCAGCAGCCGGACAGGGCCGATTTCACCCCTCCACTTT. Residues: CASSRTGPISPLHF.

The V gene is TRBV5-4, the J gene TRBJ2-6; D remains unclear. V was clipped by 4 bases and J by 11 bases, with 7 bases between them. Germline V CDR1 and CDR2: SGHNT, YYREEE (reference sequence). CDR3 length: 11 residues. CDR3 in DNA: TGTGCCAGCAGCGACGACTACGTCCTGACTTTC. Protein product: CASSDDYVLTF. Full variable domain (outside the CDR3, taken from reference TRBV5-4 and TRBJ2-6): ETGVTQSPTHLIKTRGQQVTLRCSSQSGHNTVSWYQQALGQGPQFIFQYYREEENGRGNFPPRFSGLQFPNYSSELNVNALELDDSALYLCASSDDYVLTFGAGSRLTVL.

The chain employs TRBV6-5 and TRBJ1-2; perhaps TRBD1 as D (5 bases). V shed 5 bases and J shed 3 bases, with 7 bases lying between them. This CDR3 region has 12 residues. Germline assignment: CDR1 MNHEY and CDR2 SVGAGI. This chain's CDR3 is CASSQQDYGYTF. The CDR3 DNA reads as TGTGCCAGCAGTCAACAGGACTATGGCTACACCTTC.

The CDR3: CASSPYGQGENQPQHF. CDR3 nucleotide sequence: TGTGCCAGTAGTCCGTACGGACAGGGTGAAAATCAGCCCCAGCATTTT. This sequence joins TRBV19 and TRBJ1-5; 8 nucleotides agree with TRBD1. CDR1 is LNHDA and CDR2 is SQIVND in the germline V gene (reference sequence). J gave up 4 bases and V 5 bases, and 10 bases lay outside the gene matches. This CDR3 comprises 16 residues.

This chain uses TRBV6-1 with TRBJ2-3; possible D gene TRBD2, 7 bases. Trimming removed 0 bases from V and 6 bases from J, with 10 bases in between. CDR1 and CDR2 (germline): MNHNS, SASEGT. This CDR3 spans 14 amino acids. CDR3 in amino acids: CASSEAKGGDTQYF. CDR3 sequence (DNA): TGTGCCAGCAGTGAAGCGAAGGGGGGGGATACGCAGTATTTT.

The V and J genes are TRBV6-5 and TRBJ1-2, with D unclear. The CDR3 is 11 residues long. Germline assignment: CDR1 MNHEY and CDR2 SVGAGI. Trimming left V 5 bases short and J 6 bases short, with 7 bases between. The CDR3 region has the DNA TGTGCCAGCAGTATCAGAGATGGCTACACCTTC. Amino acids: CASSIRDGYTF.

This clone was observed a handful of times. The chain links TRBV28 to TRBJ2-2, with TRBD2 matching 11 bases. There are 17 residues in the CDR3. Germline V gene data show CDR1 as MDHEN and CDR2 as SYDVKM. The J segment lost 7 bases and the V segment lost 2 bases, leaving 9 bases of the junction unmatched. CDR3 amino acids: CASSLPWLAGGSGELFF. In nucleotides, the CDR3 is TGTGCCAGCAGTTTACCTTGGCTAGCGGGGGGAAGCGGGGAGCTGTTTTTT. The full variable domain, rest sourced from reference TRBV28 and TRBJ2-2, is DVKVTQSSRYLVKRTGEKVFLECVQDMDHENMFWYRQDPGLGLRLIYFSYDVKMKEKGDIPEGYSVSREKKERFSLILESASTNQTSMYLCASSLPWLAGGSGELFFGEGSRLTVL.

The chain joins TRBV7-2 to TRBJ2-1; D unclear. Germline-derived CDR1 and CDR2 are SGHTA and FQGNSA. Trimming left V 0 bases short and J 2 bases short, with 8 bases between. The CDR3 is 15 amino acids. Here the CDR3 DNA reads TGTGCCAGCAGCTTAGCCGCGTCCGCCTACAATGAGCAGTTCTTC. Its translation: CASSLAASAYNEQFF.